The entry below describes one T cell receptor (beta chain). Antigen specificity is unknown. The entry originates in a study of OX40 agonist ivuxolimab in advanced cancers. Study at large: In this trial design, patients received ivuxolimab intravenously at 0.01 to 10 mg/kg every 2 weeks. Subjects had a mean age of around 60 years, with a range of 23 to 79; 82.7% were male.

Findings and caveats of the study: CD8+ T cells were the subset that, on average, had more expanded clones than CD4+. Determination of antigen specificity was not performed for the expanded peripheral T cells.

This CDR3 has 16 residues. Per the germline V gene, CDR1 is SGDLS and CDR2 is YYNGEE. The junction had 10 bases not matched to a gene; V was cut back by 3 bases and J by 5 bases. Data came from immunoSEQ multiplex PCR; TCRdb stores just in-frame clones and leaves some out. The profile shows tens of thousands of clones, 86% of them singletons. Sequenced material: CD4+ or CD8+ T cells sorted from blood, taken in a trial of the OX40 agonist ivuxolimab. The chain has TRBV9 and TRBJ2-1; 8 positions match TRBD2. This sequence was found in an adult with an advanced solid tumor such as melanoma, head and neck, liver or kidney cancer. CDR3 bases: TGTGCCAGCAGCGGACTCCTTAGCGGGGCCCACAATGAGCAGTTCTTC. Its translation is CASSGLLSGAHNEQFF.